This T cell receptor beta chain emerged from a study of OX40 agonist ivuxolimab in advanced cancers. The overall study: Prior anti-PD-1, anti-PD-L1 or anti-CTLA-4 therapy was allowed; roughly 40% had some. Study-level findings and limits: Both CD4+ and CD8+ T cell populations in blood had undergone clonal expansion by week 6 at 0.1 to 3.0 mg/kg.

On this clone itself: Its antigen remains unknown.

This CDR3 has 15 amino acids. Trimming stripped 1 base from V and 2 bases from J, with 11 bases between. Germline CDR1 and CDR2: SNHLY and FYNNEI. Assay used: immunoSEQ multiplex PCR; TCRdb lists only in-frame clones, some missing. The sample shows roughly 56,000 clones, over 80% of them seen only once. This receptor was taken from an adult with an advanced solid tumor such as melanoma, head and neck, liver or kidney cancer. V is TRBV2 and J is TRBJ2-5, with D possibly TRBD1 on 5 matching bases. The source was CD4+ or CD8+ T cells sorted from blood, collected in a trial of the OX40 agonist ivuxolimab. CDR3 in DNA: TGTGCCAGCAGTGAAGTTGAACAGGTTCAAGAGACCCAGTACTTC. It translates to CASSEVEQVQETQYF.